This T cell receptor (beta chain) emerged from a study of monozygotic twins with cystic fibrosis. Between the trimmed V and J ends, which lost 5 bases and 7 bases, there was a span of 20 bases. CDR1 and CDR2 from the germline V gene are GTSNPN and SVGIG (reference sequence). The CDR3 is made up of 14 amino acids. Here immunoSEQ multiplex PCR was the method, and the copy in TCRdb shows in-frame clones only, minus some. The sample consists of 30,000 to 40,000 clones, under 70% of them appearing once. The sample comprised blood. The chain has TRBV30 and TRBJ1-2; maybe TRBD1 (5 bases). The receptor's source is a girl aged 10 to 17 with cystic fibrosis. Here the CDR3 reads CAWWREGRGAGYTF. For the CDR3, the DNA is TGTGCCTGGTGGCGAGAGGGGAGAGGGGCTGGCTACACCTTC.